The clone carrying this TCR beta chain occurred once. The same CDR3 can be traced to other DNA sequences in this sample. This sample is part of a study of shared clonotypes between healthy human individuals. The J segment lost 3 bases and the V segment lost 4 bases, leaving 9 bases of the junction unmatched. Per the germline V gene, CDR1 is SGHRS and CDR2 is YFSETQ. The CDR3 contains 15 residues. Replicate PCRs from sorted subsets contained roughly 190 ng DNA, which is 29,000 or so T cell genomes. Profiling relied on immunoSEQ multiplex PCR, and the TCRdb table lists in-frame clones only, not all of them. The sample yields nearly 750,000 clones, around 77% seen once.

Sample: memory CD4+ T cells sorted from blood. Subset denoted: CD45RA-negative fraction. The chain links TRBV5-1 to TRBJ2-5; 7 positions agree with TRBD2. The sequence derives from a woman in her 30s in good health. The CDR3 spells CASSSRGLVEETQYF. The CDR3, as DNA: TGCGCCAGCAGCAGTCGCGGACTAGTTGAAGAGACCCAGTACTTC.